What follows are 20 T cell receptor beta chains derived from one specimen sequenced in a study of T cell repertoires in cytomegalovirus infection. TCRdb re-called the reads with MiXCR, one entry per CDR3 protein. This sample has about 680,000 distinct CDR3 sequences, with approximately 24% found just once. Sequencing was carried out using CD8+ T cells from PBMCs. The receptors shown here come from a human donor in good health (CMV status not recorded). Some clones in this sample may be carry-over from other donors' samples.

This clonotype showed up just a few times. This rearrangement joins TRBV12-3 or TRBV12-4 to TRBJ2-7; D perhaps matches TRBD1 (6 bases). Trimming left V 6 bases short and J 3 bases short, with 12 bases between. This CDR3 spans 13 amino acids. CDR3 region: CASSPGTYYEQYF. CDR3 DNA: TGTGCCAGCAGCCCCGGGACATACTACGAGCAGTACTTC.

This rearrangement joins TRBV28 to TRBJ2-3; tentative D call: TRBD1 (6 bases). The V gene's germline CDR1 is MDHEN and CDR2 SYDVKM. This CDR3 is 16 amino acids long. Trimming left V 1 base short and J 3 bases short, with 14 bases between. The CDR3 loop reads CASSLFHRVGTDTQYF. CDR3 in DNA: TGTGCCAGCAGTTTATTCCACAGGGTGGGGACAGATACGCAGTATTTT.

Turning to this clonotype: This may stem from a read error, because a much larger clone lies one nucleotide away. This chain uses TRBV6-5 with TRBJ1-4; perhaps TRBD1 as D (5 bases). Trimming removed 2 bases at V and 7 bases at J, with 11 bases between. This CDR3 contains 14 residues. In germline, CDR1 is MNHEY, CDR2 SVGAGI. CDR3: CASSYTVGVEKLFF. CDR3 in DNA: TGTGCCAGCAGTTACACGGTAGGGGTTGAAAAACTGTTTTTT.

This clonotype was observed a handful of times. This chain links TRBV12-3 or TRBV12-4 with TRBJ1-2, with 7 bases fitting TRBD1. Germline trimming cut 3 bases from V and 2 bases from J; bases unmatched to any gene: 3. The CDR3 contains 14 residues. The CDR3 bases are TGTGCCAGCAGTTTTTTGGGACAGAACTATGGCTACACCTTC. This sequence encodes CASSFLGQNYGYTF.

This chain uses TRBV6-2 or TRBV6-3 with TRBJ2-7; D is uncertain. CDR3 size: 12 residues. Trimming left V 0 bases short and J 3 bases short, with 3 bases between. Germline CDR1 MNHEY, CDR2 SVGEGT. The CDR3 loop is CASSYSSYEQYV. The CDR3 DNA is TGTGCCAGCAGTTACTCGAGCTACGAGCAGTACGTC.

Concerning this clonotype itself: Since a much larger clone is just one base distant, this may be a read error. V is TRBV7-2 and J is TRBJ1-1, with unresolved D. The CDR3 has 15 amino acids. Germline V gene sequence: CDR1 SGHTA, CDR2 FQGNSA. The CDR3 here is CASNLRASSGTEAFF. The CDR3 coding sequence is TGTGCCAGCAACTTACGGGCCTCATCCGGCACTGAAGCTTTCTTT.

This clonotype was seen many times. The junction and the germline gene differ at one end; a read error may be behind it. The chain couples TRBV7-6 to TRBJ2-7; possibly TRBD2 for D (6 bases). The CDR3 contains 11 residues. CDR1 and CDR2 from the germline V gene are SGHVS and FNYEAQ. CDR3 coding DNA: TGTGCCAGCACCTTAGCCGGGGGTTTAAGTTTC. Protein product: CASTLAGGLSF.

This clonotype was seen just once. The V and J genes are TRBV29-1 and TRBJ1-2, with 8 bases aligning to TRBD1. The CDR3 is made up of 14 amino acids. Germline V lookup: CDR1 SQVTM, CDR2 ANQGSEA. V gave up 0 bases and J gave up 4 bases; unmatched junction bases: 4. This CDR3 reads CSVEEDRVGYGYTF. CDR3 bases: TGCAGCGTTGAAGAGGACAGGGTGGGCTATGGCTACACCTTC.

This clonotype was seen many times. V is TRBV12-3 or TRBV12-4 and J is TRBJ2-5; D remains ambiguous. The V gene lost 3 bases and the J gene lost 2 bases, with 10 bases spanning the gap. This CDR3 has 14 amino acids. CDR3 amino acids: CASSLSLLQETQYF. CDR3 in DNA: TGTGCCAGCAGTTTGAGCCTTTTACAAGAGACCCAGTACTTC.

The chain links TRBV20-1 to TRBJ2-2, with 8 nucleotides matching TRBD2. This CDR3 has 15 residues. V was clipped by 7 bases and J by 3 bases; unmatched bases: 10. Germline V gives CDR1 DFQATT, CDR2 SNEGSKA (reference sequence). The CDR3 coding sequence is TGCAGTGGGGCGGGGCGGGGGGCCTACACCGGGGAGCTGTTTTTT. It specifies CSGAGRGAYTGELFF.

This clonotype was detected ten times or more. The germline gene is not matched at one end of the junction; a read error may be the cause. This sequence joins TRBV7-9 and TRBJ1-5; no reliable D call. The CDR3 consists of 14 residues. The germline gives CDR1 SEHNR, CDR2 FQNEAQ (reference sequence). The CDR3 DNA sequence: TGTGCCAGCAGCCTAGCAGACTCCTATCAGCCCCAGCATTTT. Amino acids: CASSLADSYQPQHF.

Ten or more counts support this clonotype. The V and J genes are TRBV7-9 and TRBJ2-1; the D gene is possibly TRBD1 (5 bases). Trimming cost V 5 bases and J 4 bases, with 9 bases left between them. The CDR3 loop spans 13 amino acids. CDR1 and CDR2 (germline): SEHNR, FQNEAQ (reference sequence). CDR3 sequence: CASSDTGYNEQFF. CDR3 DNA: TGTGCCAGCAGCGATACAGGTTACAATGAGCAGTTCTTC.

This clonotype was seen many times. The V and J genes are TRBV12-3 or TRBV12-4 and TRBJ1-1; D might be TRBD1 (5 bases). The CDR3 is 14 amino acids. Deletions cut 3 bases from V and 3 bases from J, with 11 bases between. CDR3 residues: CASSFAGDDTEAFF. The CDR3 bases are TGTGCCAGCAGTTTTGCGGGGGACGACACTGAAGCTTTCTTT.

A note on this clonotype: A read error may produce the germline difference seen at one junction end. V gene TRBV5-6 combines with J gene TRBJ2-1; D may be TRBD1 or TRBD2 (5 bases each). Germline loops: CDR1 SGHDT, CDR2 YYEEEE. The CDR3 runs to 15 residues. This CDR3 is CVSSLGGGFYNEQFF. The CDR3 bases are TGTGTCAGCAGCTTGGGTGGGGGATTCTACAATGAGCAGTTCTTC. The entire variable domain, with the rest obtained from reference TRBV5-6 and TRBJ2-1, is as follows: DAGVTQSPTHLIKTRGQQVTLRCSPKSGHDTVSWYQQALGQGPQFIFQYYEEEERQRGNFPDRFSGHQFPNYSSELNVNALLLGDSALYLCVSSLGGGFYNEQFFGPGTRLTVL.

The sample holds a few counts of this clonotype. The gene calls are TRBV18 and TRBJ2-5, with D perhaps matching TRBD1 or TRBD2 (5 bases each). This CDR3 spans 17 amino acids. From germline, CDR1 is KGHSH and CDR2 LQKENI. V was pared by 0 bases and J by 3 bases, with 17 bases between. CDR3 loop: CASSPPPFTGPEETQYF. As DNA, the CDR3 is TGTGCCAGCTCACCACCCCCTTTTACGGGGCCTGAAGAGACCCAGTACTTC. Complete variable domain (other parts from reference TRBV18 and TRBJ2-5): NAGVMQNPRHLVRRRGQEARLRCSPMKGHSHVYWYRQLPEEGLKFMVYLQKENIIDESGMPKERFSAEFPKEGPSILRIQQVVRGDSAAYFCASSPPPFTGPEETQYFGPGTRLLVL.

A note on this clonotype: The junction shows a germline mismatch at one end, possibly a read error. The chain links TRBV13 to TRBJ2-1, with a tentative D call TRBD1 (6 bases). The CDR3 has 15 amino acids. Germline V gene sequence: CDR1 PRHDT, CDR2 FYEKMQ (reference sequence). The CDR3 DNA is TGTACCAGCAGCTTAGAGGGGGTGACCTACAATGAGCAGTTCTTC. Its translation: CTSSLEGVTYNEQFF.

This clonotype came up a few times. The genes are TRBV24-1 and TRBJ1-1, with no clear D. V was clipped by 4 bases and J by 0 bases, with 11 bases between them. This CDR3 is built from 15 residues. Germline CDR1 KGHDR, CDR2 SFDVKD. The CDR3 DNA sequence: TGTGCCACCAGTGACAAAAGAGGGATGAACACTGAAGCTTTCTTT. The encoded protein is CATSDKRGMNTEAFF.

This chain links TRBV6-2 or TRBV6-3 with TRBJ2-7, with a possible D match to TRBD1 (6 bases). The germline CDR1 and CDR2 sequences are MNHEY and SVGEGT. The CDR3 spans 15 residues. The V gene lost 3 bases and the J gene lost 0 bases, with 12 bases spanning the gap. The chain's CDR3 is CASSYSTGYSYEQYV. The CDR3 DNA is TGTGCCAGCAGTTATTCGACAGGTTACTCCTACGAGCAGTACGTC.

This clonotype has more than one count but fewer than ten. V usage is TRBV6-5 and J usage is TRBJ1-6, with 8 bases lining up with TRBD1. V lost 5 bases and J lost 8; bases outside the gene matches: 8. The germline CDR1 and CDR2 sequences are MNHEY and SVGAGI. The CDR3 runs 15 residues. The CDR3 here is CASSADRAYYSPLHF. The CDR3 coding sequence is TGTGCCAGCAGTGCGGACAGGGCTTATTATTCACCCCTCCACTTT.

This sequence joins TRBV24-1 and TRBJ2-1; TRBD1 or TRBD2 may be the D gene (5 bases each). This CDR3 comprises 12 residues. Germline V gene lookup returns CDR1 KGHDR and CDR2 SFDVKD. V was shortened by 5 bases and J by 15 bases, with 16 bases between the two germline ends. The chain's CDR3 is CATSAIGTERFF. Here the CDR3 DNA reads TGTGCCACCAGTGCTATCGGGACCGAACGGTTCTTC.